This TCR beta chain is drawn from a study of radiation and T cells in renal cell carcinoma. This table comes from immunoSEQ multiplex PCR, and its TCRdb copy is limited to in-frame clones, with some not included. The sample yields around 45,000 clones, roughly 85% seen once. This sample's time point: blood 4 weeks post-SBRT, at nephrectomy. The treatment here: 15 Gy SBRT to primary tumor, nephrectomy 4 weeks later. Nephrectomy followed 15 Gy stereotactic body radiation by 4 weeks. The CDR3 length is 14 residues. Unmatched junction bases numbered 6, after V lost 4 bases and J lost 4 bases. Germline CDR1 SGHDT, CDR2 YYEEEE. This clone was counted a single time.

The chain uses TRBV5-6 and TRBJ2-5; 8 bases line up with TRBD2. The sample was blood, taken from a patient whose treatment included radiotherapy and nephrectomy. The receptor was isolated from a woman between 70 and 85 years old with renal cell carcinoma. DNA for the CDR3: TGTGCCAGCAGCCGGAGGGCGGGGGGAGAGACCCAGTACTTC. It yields the protein CASSRRAGGETQYF.